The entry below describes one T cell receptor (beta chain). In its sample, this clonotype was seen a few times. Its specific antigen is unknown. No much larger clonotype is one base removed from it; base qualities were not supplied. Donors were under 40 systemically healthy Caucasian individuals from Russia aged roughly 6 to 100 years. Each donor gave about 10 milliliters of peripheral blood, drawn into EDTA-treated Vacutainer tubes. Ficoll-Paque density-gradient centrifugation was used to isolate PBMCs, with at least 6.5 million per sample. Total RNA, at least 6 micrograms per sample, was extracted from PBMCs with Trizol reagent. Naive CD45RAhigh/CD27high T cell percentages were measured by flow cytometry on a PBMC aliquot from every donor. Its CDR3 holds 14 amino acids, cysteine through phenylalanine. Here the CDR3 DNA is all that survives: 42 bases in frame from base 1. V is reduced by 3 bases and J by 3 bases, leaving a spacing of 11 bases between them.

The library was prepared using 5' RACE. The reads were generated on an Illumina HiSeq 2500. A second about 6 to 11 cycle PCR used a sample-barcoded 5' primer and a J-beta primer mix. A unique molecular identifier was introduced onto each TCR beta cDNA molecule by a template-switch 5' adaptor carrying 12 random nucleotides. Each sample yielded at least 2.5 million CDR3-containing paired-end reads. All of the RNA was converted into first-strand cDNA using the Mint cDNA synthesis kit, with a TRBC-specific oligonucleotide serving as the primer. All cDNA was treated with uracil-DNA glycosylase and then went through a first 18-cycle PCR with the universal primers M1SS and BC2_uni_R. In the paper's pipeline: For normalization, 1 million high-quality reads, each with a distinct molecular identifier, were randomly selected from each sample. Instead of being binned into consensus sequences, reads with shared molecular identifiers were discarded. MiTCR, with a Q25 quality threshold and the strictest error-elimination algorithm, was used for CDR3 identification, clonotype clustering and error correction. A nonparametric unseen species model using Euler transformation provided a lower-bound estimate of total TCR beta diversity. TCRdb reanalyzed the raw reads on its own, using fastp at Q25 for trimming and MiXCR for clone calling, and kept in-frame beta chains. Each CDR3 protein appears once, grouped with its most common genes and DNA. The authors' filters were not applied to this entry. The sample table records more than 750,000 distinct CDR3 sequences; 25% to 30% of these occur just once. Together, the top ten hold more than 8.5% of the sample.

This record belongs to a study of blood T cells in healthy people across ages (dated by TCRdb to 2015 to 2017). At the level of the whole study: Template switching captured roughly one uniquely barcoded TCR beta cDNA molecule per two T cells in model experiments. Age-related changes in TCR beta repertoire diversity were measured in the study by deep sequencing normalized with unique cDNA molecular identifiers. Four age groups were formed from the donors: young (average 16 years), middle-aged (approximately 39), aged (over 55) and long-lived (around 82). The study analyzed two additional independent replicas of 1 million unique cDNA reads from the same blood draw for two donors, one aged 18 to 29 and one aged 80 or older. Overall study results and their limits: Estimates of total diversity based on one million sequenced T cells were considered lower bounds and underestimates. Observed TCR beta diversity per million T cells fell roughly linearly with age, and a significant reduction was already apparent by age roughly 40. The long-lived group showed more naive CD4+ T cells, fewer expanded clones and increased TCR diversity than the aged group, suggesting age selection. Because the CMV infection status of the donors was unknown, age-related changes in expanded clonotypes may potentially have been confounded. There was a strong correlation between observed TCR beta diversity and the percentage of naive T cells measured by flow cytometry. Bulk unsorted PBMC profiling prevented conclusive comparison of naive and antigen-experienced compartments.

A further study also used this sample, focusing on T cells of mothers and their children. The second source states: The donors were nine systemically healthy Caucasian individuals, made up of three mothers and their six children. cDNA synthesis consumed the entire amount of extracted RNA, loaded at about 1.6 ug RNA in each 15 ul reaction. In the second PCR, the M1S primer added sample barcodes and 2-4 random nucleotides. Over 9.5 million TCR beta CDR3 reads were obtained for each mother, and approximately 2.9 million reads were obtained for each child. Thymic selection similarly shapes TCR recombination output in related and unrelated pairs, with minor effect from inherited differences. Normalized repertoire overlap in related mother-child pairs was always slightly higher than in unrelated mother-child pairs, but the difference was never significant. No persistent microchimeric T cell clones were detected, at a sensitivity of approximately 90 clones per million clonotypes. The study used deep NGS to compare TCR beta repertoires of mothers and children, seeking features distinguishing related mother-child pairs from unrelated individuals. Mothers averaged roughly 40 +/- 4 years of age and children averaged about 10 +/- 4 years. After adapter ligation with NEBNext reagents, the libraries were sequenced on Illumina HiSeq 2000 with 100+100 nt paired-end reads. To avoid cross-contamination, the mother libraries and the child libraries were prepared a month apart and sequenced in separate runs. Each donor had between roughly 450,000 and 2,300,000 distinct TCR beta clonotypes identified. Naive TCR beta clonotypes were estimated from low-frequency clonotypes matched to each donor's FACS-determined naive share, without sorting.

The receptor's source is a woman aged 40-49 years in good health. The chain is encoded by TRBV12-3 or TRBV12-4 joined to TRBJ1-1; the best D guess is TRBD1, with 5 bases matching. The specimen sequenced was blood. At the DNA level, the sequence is TGTGCCAGCAGTTTCTTTCAGGGAGACACTGAAGCTTTCTTT. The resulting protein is CASSFFQGDTEAFF.